These 11 T cell receptor beta chains were sequenced from one sample in a study of T cell responses to AZD1222 COVID-19 vaccine. Sequencing was performed with immunoSEQ multiplex PCR; in TCRdb, only in-frame clones are kept and a portion is missing. The sample gives some 120,000 clones, around nine tenths of which show up once; approximately 4.8% is in the top ten. This specimen consisted of peripheral blood, obtained on day 0 of AZD1222 vaccination. The receptors originated from an adult in good health.

The chain is built from TRBV6-5 and TRBJ1-5, with D perhaps TRBD1 (6 bases). The CDR3 has 12 amino acids. CDR1 and CDR2 from the germline V gene are MNHEY and SVGAGI. V lost 8 bases to trimming and J lost 3 bases, with 8 bases between them. CDR3 amino acids: CASRTVNQPQHF. The DNA for the CDR3 is TGTGCCAGCCGGACAGTCAATCAGCCCCAGCATTTT.

The V and J genes are TRBV5-1 and TRBJ2-3; D is perhaps TRBD2 (6 bases). CDR3 length: 16 residues. The germline CDR1 and CDR2 sequences are SGHRS and YFSETQ. Trimming removed 4 bases from V and 0 bases from J, with 15 bases in between. This CDR3 reads CASSPEGGASTDTQYF. The CDR3 nucleotides are TGCGCCAGCAGCCCTGAGGGCGGGGCGAGCACAGATACGCAGTATTTT.

The rearrangement links TRBV5-4 to TRBJ2-5; 8 bases map to TRBD2. Germline V gene sequence: CDR1 SGHNT, CDR2 YYREEE (reference sequence). V was pared by 4 bases and J by 4 bases, with 3 bases of the junction left unmatched. The CDR3 totals 13 residues. CDR3 in amino acids: CASSRAGAETQYF. In DNA form, the CDR3 reads TGTGCCAGCAGCAGAGCGGGGGCAGAGACCCAGTACTTC. Drawing the rest from reference TRBV5-4 and TRBJ2-5, the complete variable domain is ETGVTQSPTHLIKTRGQQVTLRCSSQSGHNTVSWYQQALGQGPQFIFQYYREEENGRGNFPPRFSGLQFPNYSSELNVNALELDDSALYLCASSRAGAETQYFGPGTRLLVL.

V gene TRBV2 combines with J gene TRBJ1-5, with D hard to call. The length of the CDR3 is 14 residues. V was pared by 6 bases and J by 9 bases, with 18 bases between. The germline V gene has CDR1 SNHLY and CDR2 FYNNEI. The CDR3 region is CASRGLSTSWPQHF. In nucleotides, the CDR3 is TGTGCCAGCAGAGGACTGTCTACCTCGTGGCCCCAGCATTTT. Complete variable domain (other parts from reference TRBV2 and TRBJ1-5): EPEVTQTPSHQVTQMGQEVILRCVPISNHLYFYWYRQILGQKVEFLVSFYNNEISEKSEIFDDQFSVERPDGSNFTLKIRSTKLEDSAMYFCASRGLSTSWPQHFGDGTRLSIL.

The chain has TRBV7-9 and TRBJ2-1; no definite D call. Trimming took off 4 bases at V and 2 bases at J, with 9 bases between the two ends. CDR1 is SEHNR and CDR2 is FQNEAQ in the germline V gene (reference sequence). The CDR3 extends over 14 amino acids. The DNA of the CDR3 is TGTGCCAGCAGCTCGCCAGCAGCCTACAATGAGCAGTTCTTC. Protein sequence: CASSSPAAYNEQFF.

The rearrangement uses TRBV2 and TRBJ1-5, with unresolved D. Germline CDR1 is SNHLY and CDR2 is FYNNEI. The CDR3 spans 14 residues. V gave up 3 bases and J gave up 0 bases, with 6 bases separating them. The CDR3 sequence is CASSDIDSNQPQHF. Here the CDR3 DNA reads TGTGCCAGCAGTGACATAGATAGCAATCAGCCCCAGCATTTT.

V is TRBV5-4 and J is TRBJ2-5; D tentatively reads TRBD1 or TRBD2 (6 bases each). The CDR3 contains 15 residues. Looked up from germline, CDR1 is SGHNT and CDR2 is YYREEE (reference sequence). V was shortened by 0 bases and J by 4 bases, with 13 bases between the two germline ends. DNA for the CDR3: TGTGCCAGCAGCTTGGACTCCAGGGGAGGAGAGACCCAGTACTTC. Its protein product is CASSLDSRGGETQYF. The complete variable domain, with remaining parts taken from reference TRBV5-4 and TRBJ2-5, reads ETGVTQSPTHLIKTRGQQVTLRCSSQSGHNTVSWYQQALGQGPQFIFQYYREEENGRGNFPPRFSGLQFPNYSSELNVNALELDDSALYLCASSLDSRGGETQYFGPGTRLLVL.

In nucleotides, the CDR3 is TGTGCCACCTCCTCTACTGAAGCTTTCTTT. This codes for CATSSTEAFF. The J gene is TRBJ1-1, the V gene TRBV7-9; D is undetermined. The V and J ends lost 10 bases and 5 bases respectively, with 8 bases between them. CDR1 and CDR2 (germline): SEHNR, FQNEAQ (reference sequence). The CDR3 loop spans 10 amino acids.

This clone was detected once. The gene calls are TRBV12-3 or TRBV12-4 and TRBJ1-2, with a possible D match to TRBD1 (5 bases). Trimming cost V 7 bases and J 8 bases, with 14 bases left between them. This CDR3 is 12 amino acids long. The CDR3 sequence: CASTRGQGGYTF. In DNA form, the CDR3 reads TGTGCCAGCACTCGAGGGCAGGGAGGCTACACCTTC.

The chain recombines TRBV6-5 with TRBJ2-3; a possible D gene is TRBD2 (6 bases). CDR1 MNHEY and CDR2 SVGAGI come from the germline V gene. The CDR3 has 14 residues. Trimming stripped 7 bases from V and 1 base from J, with 12 bases between. For the CDR3, the DNA is TGTGCCAGCAAAACGGGAGAGGGCACAGATACGCAGTATTTT. Its protein product is CASKTGEGTDTQYF.

This chain joins TRBV5-5 and TRBJ1-5; D is undetermined. Germline-derived CDR1 and CDR2 are SGHKS and YYEKEE (reference sequence). Trimming shortened V by 0 bases and J by 0 bases, and 4 bases separated the two germline ends. The CDR3 has 14 residues. CDR3 nucleotides: TGTGCCAGCAGCTTGGCCCATAGCAATCAGCCCCAGCATTTT. Amino acid sequence: CASSLAHSNQPQHF.